This TCR beta chain was sequenced for a study of identifying expanded T cells in peripheral blood. During the collection period, no donor immune events like infections were recorded. Here immunoSEQ multiplex PCR was the method, and the copy in TCRdb shows in-frame clones only, minus some. The table has about 63,000 clones, over 75% seen once. The CDR3 runs 15 residues. Trimming removed 0 bases at V and 1 base at J, with 8 bases between. Looked up from germline, CDR1 is MGHRA and CDR2 is YSYEKL. What was sequenced was blood. V usage is TRBV4-1 and J usage is TRBJ2-3; D unresolved. This clonotype was obtained from a person aged 18 to 70 in good health. CDR3 nucleotides: TGCGCCAGCAGCCAAGATCTATATCGCACAGATACGCAGTATTTT. Amino acids: CASSQDLYRTDTQYF.